The entry below gives a single T cell receptor beta chain sequence along with its context. H&E slides confirmed each diagnosis, reviewed by two pathologists independently. These data are taken from a study of immune evolution from preneoplasia to lung adenocarcinoma. The overall study: HLA loss of heterozygosity: roughly 6.4% AIS, more than 14% MIA, over 25% ADC, none AAH.

Germline CDR1 and CDR2: GTSNPN and SVGIG (reference sequence). CDR3 size: 14 residues. V shed 0 bases and J shed 6 bases, with 14 bases lying between them. TCRdb keeps only in-frame clones here, not all; method: immunoSEQ multiplex PCR. The table records around 40,000 clones, roughly 80% of them present only once. The sample consisted of FFPE invasive lung adenocarcinoma tissue. The chain carries TRBV30 and TRBJ1-2; possible D gene TRBD1, 6 bases. The origin of this receptor is a person in their 60s with lung adenocarcinoma. The CDR3 DNA follows: TGTGCCTGGAGTGTAGGGGGGGCGCAAAATGGCTACACCTTC. The encoded protein is CAWSVGGAQNGYTF.